Described below is a single T cell receptor beta chain sequence and its context. Its antigen is still unknown. The germline V gene has CDR1 LGHDT and CDR2 YNNKEL (reference sequence). Trimming pared 4 bases from V and 4 bases from J, leaving 10 bases between. The CDR3 contains 14 residues. Assay used: immunoSEQ multiplex PCR; TCRdb lists only in-frame clones, some missing. The sample has some 130,000 clones, approximately 80% seen once. These data originate in a study of T cell responses to AZD1222 COVID-19 vaccine. The study's findings and limits: Reports say nearly half of spike-specific TCRs go after unmutated variant regions. In all cases, repertoires were sampled only after the peak T cell response. Once two AZD1222 doses were given, Spike-specific TCR breadth and depth went up.

The receptor's source is an adult in good health. The rearrangement links TRBV3-1 (or the pseudogene TRBV3-2) to TRBJ1-4; D is undetermined. Sequencing was performed on peripheral blood, taken on day 0 of AZD1222 vaccination. This chain's CDR3 is CASSLGRYNEKLFF. The CDR3 DNA follows: TGTGCCAGCAGCCTAGGACGGTATAATGAAAAACTGTTTTTT.